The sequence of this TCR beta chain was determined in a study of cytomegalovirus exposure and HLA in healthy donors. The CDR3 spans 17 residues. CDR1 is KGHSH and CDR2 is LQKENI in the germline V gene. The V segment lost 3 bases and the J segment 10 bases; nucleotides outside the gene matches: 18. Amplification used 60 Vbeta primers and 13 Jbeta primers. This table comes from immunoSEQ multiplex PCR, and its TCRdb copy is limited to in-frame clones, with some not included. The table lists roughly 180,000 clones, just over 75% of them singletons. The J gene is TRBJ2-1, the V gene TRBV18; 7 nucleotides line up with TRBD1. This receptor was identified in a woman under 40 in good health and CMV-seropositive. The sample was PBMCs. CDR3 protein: CASSPIRDRVGGPEQFF. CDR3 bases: TGTGCCAGCTCACCCATTCGCGACAGGGTAGGAGGTCCGGAGCAGTTCTTC.